A single sample is the source of the 25 T cell receptor beta chains below, sequenced in a study of neurological immune-mediated disorders. MiXCR, run by TCRdb on the 5' RACE reads, gives a single entry per CDR3 protein. The sample records about 48,000 distinct CDR3 sequences, under 13% being singletons. The sequencing sample was made of PBMCs. These receptor sequences come from a woman in her thirties or forties with HTLV-1-associated myelopathy (HAM/TSP).

This clonotype was detected many times. The chain has TRBV29-1 and TRBJ1-1; D not resolved. Trimming cost V 3 bases and J 5 bases, with 10 bases left between them. Germline V gene lookup returns CDR1 SQVTM and CDR2 ANQGSEA. The CDR3 loop spans 12 amino acids. CDR3 in DNA: TGCAGCGTTGAGGGGTCTGGGACTGAAGCTTTCTTT. Residues: CSVEGSGTEAFF.

This clonotype was seen repeatedly, ten times or more. The CDR3 region has the DNA TGTGCCATCAGTGAGGTGCAACAGCTTAACCGGGCAACTAATGAAAAACTGTTTTTT. Translated, it gives CAISEVQQLNRATNEKLFF. This rearrangement joins TRBV10-3 to TRBJ1-4; D is unresolved. Germline values: CDR1 ENHRY, CDR2 SYGVKD. This CDR3 region has 19 residues. Between the trimmed V and J ends, which lost 2 bases and 0 bases, there was a span of 19 bases.

This clonotype was detected many times. The rearrangement uses TRBV4-1 and TRBJ2-1; TRBD1 matches at 8 bases. V shed 0 bases and J 2 bases; nucleotides not matched to a gene: 0. This CDR3 has 15 amino acids. Germline V gene data show CDR1 as MGHRA and CDR2 as YSYEKL. This CDR3 reads CASSQEDRAYNEQFF. The CDR3 coding sequence is TGCGCCAGCAGCCAAGAGGACAGGGCCTACAATGAGCAGTTCTTC.

This clonotype has a count of ten or more. The chain combines TRBV3-1 with TRBJ1-1; D is unclear. The V gene lost 1 base and the J gene lost 3 bases, with 6 bases spanning the gap. Per the germline V gene, CDR1 is LGHDT and CDR2 is YNNKEL (reference sequence). The CDR3 is 13 residues long. The CDR3 here is CASSQVTDTEAFF. For the CDR3, the DNA is TGTGCCAGCAGCCAAGTTACAGACACTGAAGCTTTCTTT. The variable domain in full, with the rest retrieved from reference TRBV3-1 and TRBJ1-1, is DTAVSQTPKYLVTQMGNDKSIKCEQNLGHDTMYWYKQDSKKFLKIMFSYNNKELIINETVPNRFSPKSPDKAHLNLHINSLELGDSAVYFCASSQVTDTEAFFGQGTRLTVV.

This clonotype was recorded at least ten times. The chain carries TRBV5-1 and TRBJ2-7; D may be TRBD1 (5 bases). From germline, CDR1 is SGHRS and CDR2 YFSETQ. V lost 0 bases and J lost 2, with 9 bases in between. This CDR3 is built from 14 residues. CDR3 sequence (DNA): TGCGCCAGCAGCTTGGGTACAGGCCCCTACGAGCAGTACTTC. This gives the protein CASSLGTGPYEQYF. Filled out from reference TRBV5-1 and TRBJ2-7, the complete variable domain reads KAGVTQTPRYLIKTRGQQVTLSCSPISGHRSVSWYQQTPGQGLQFLFEYFSETQRNKGNFPGRFSGRQFSNSRSEMNVSTLELGDSALYLCASSLGTGPYEQYFGPGTRLTVT.

This clonotype was observed many times. The rearrangement uses TRBV5-1 and TRBJ2-3, with 10 nucleotides matching TRBD1. This CDR3 spans 16 amino acids. Germline assignment: CDR1 SGHRS and CDR2 YFSETQ. After removal of 4 bases from V and 2 bases from J, the junction contained 7 bases not matched to a gene. This chain's CDR3 is CASSPAGTGVTDTQYF. The CDR3 DNA follows: TGCGCCAGCAGCCCCGCCGGGACAGGGGTCACAGATACGCAGTATTTT.

This clonotype was detected many times. This chain links TRBV4-2 with TRBJ2-7; D unresolved. Deletions cut 0 bases from V and 3 bases from J, with 12 bases between. This CDR3 is 15 amino acids long. Germline V gene lookup returns CDR1 LGHNA and CDR2 YNFKEQ. The CDR3 DNA follows: TGTGCCAGCAGCCAAGAACCCAGCCCGAACTACGAGCAGTACTTC. It translates to CASSQEPSPNYEQYF.

This clonotype was recorded at least ten times. The CDR3 spells CASSYSSVATEAFF. The CDR3 nucleotides read TGTGCCAGCAGTTACTCGAGCGTGGCCACTGAAGCTTTCTTT. The chain carries TRBV6-5 and TRBJ1-1; D is ambiguous. The ends were cut back, 0 bases at V and 4 bases at J, with 9 bases in the middle. The CDR3 contains 14 residues. Looked up from germline, CDR1 is MNHEY and CDR2 is SVGAGI.

In its sample, this clonotype was seen many times. The chain employs TRBV6-5 and TRBJ2-7; 7 bases fit TRBD1. Trimming took 7 bases from V and 5 from J; bases not matched to a gene: 8. The CDR3 is made up of 13 amino acids. Germline loops: CDR1 MNHEY, CDR2 SVGAGI. The CDR3 loop is CASKRGRSHEQYF. The CDR3, as DNA: TGTGCCAGCAAAAGGGGGCGATCCCACGAGCAGTACTTC.

This clonotype occurred many times. The genes are TRBV3-1 and TRBJ2-7; 7 nucleotides align to TRBD1. The germline V gene has CDR1 LGHDT and CDR2 YNNKEL (reference sequence). The CDR3 loop spans 15 amino acids. V shed 6 bases, J shed 0 bases, and the junction held 8 bases outside the gene matches. The CDR3 region is CASSRSTGSSYEQYF. CDR3 coding DNA: TGTGCCAGCAGTCGCTCGACAGGGAGCTCCTACGAGCAGTACTTC.

This clonotype was seen more than once but under ten times. This chain's CDR3 is CASSSHPVQGQKSSYNEQFF. The CDR3 DNA follows: TGTGCCAGCAGTTCGCACCCAGTCCAGGGCCAGAAGAGCTCCTACAATGAGCAGTTCTTC. The genes are TRBV6-5 and TRBJ2-1, with D perhaps matching TRBD1 (5 bases). The germline V gene has CDR1 MNHEY and CDR2 SVGAGI. CDR3 length: 20 residues. Trimming removed 4 bases at V and 0 bases at J, with 25 bases between.

This clonotype was counted at least ten times. The V call is TRBV6-5, the J call TRBJ2-1; no clear D gene. The length of the CDR3 is 11 residues. With 2 bases removed from V and 10 bases from J, the gap between germline ends came to 6 bases. CDR1 is MNHEY, CDR2 SVGAGI, per germline. CDR3 amino acids: CASSYLTEQFF. The CDR3 DNA reads as TGTGCCAGCAGTTACCTGACGGAGCAGTTCTTC.

This clonotype was picked up many times. This chain connects TRBV12-3 or TRBV12-4 to TRBJ1-5, with a weak D call TRBD1 (6 bases). The CDR3 has 14 residues. V lost 1 base, J lost 3 bases, and 7 bases lay in between. CDR3 DNA sequence: TGTGCCAGCAGTTTAGGGGACATCAATCAGCCCCAGCATTTT. Its translation: CASSLGDINQPQHF.

This chain uses TRBV7-2 with TRBJ1-1; D not certain. Deletions cut 8 bases from V and 6 bases from J, with 13 bases between. CDR3 length: 12 amino acids. Germline V CDR1 and CDR2: SGHTA, FQGNSA. The chain's CDR3 is CASGSPGPEAFF. In nucleotides, the CDR3 is TGTGCCAGCGGATCCCCCGGGCCTGAAGCTTTCTTT.

Turning to this clonotype: Just one base apart from a much larger clone, this may be a read error. This chain uses TRBV4-1 with TRBJ1-2; tentatively, D is TRBD1 (5 bases). The CDR3 runs to 13 residues. The germline gives CDR1 MGHRA, CDR2 YSYEKL. V was trimmed by 0 bases and J by 8 bases, leaving 10 bases between them. The CDR3 reads CASSQEGELGYTF. CDR3 in DNA: TGCGCCAGCAGCCAAGAAGGGGAGTTGGGCTACACCTTC.

The chain employs TRBV29-1 and TRBJ2-7; D possibly corresponds to TRBD2 (5 bases). This CDR3 region has 11 residues. Germline values: CDR1 SQVTM, CDR2 ANQGSEA. The ends were cut back, 6 bases at V and 5 bases at J, with 11 bases in the middle. The CDR3 spells CSVRRSNEQYF. The DNA of the CDR3 is TGCAGCGTCAGGAGGTCCAACGAGCAGTACTTC.

Ten or more counts support this clonotype. The rearrangement uses TRBV6-5 and TRBJ1-2; tentatively, D is TRBD1 (5 bases). The CDR3 spans 15 residues. The germline CDR1 and CDR2 sequences are MNHEY and SVGAGI. V lost 5 bases and J 8 bases, leaving 21 bases between the germline ends. The CDR3 DNA is TGTGCCAGCAGTCGAGGCGAAGACAGTTTGGGAGGCTACACCTTC. Translation gives CASSRGEDSLGGYTF.

The V gene is TRBV5-4, the J gene TRBJ2-1; 10 bases agree with TRBD2. Germline trimming cut 4 bases from V and 9 bases from J; bases unmatched to any gene: 4. Looked up from germline, CDR1 is SGHNT and CDR2 is YYREEE (reference sequence). The length of the CDR3 is 13 residues. The CDR3, as DNA: TGTGCCAGCAGCCAACTAGCGGGGCGTGAGCAGTTCTTC. Residues: CASSQLAGREQFF.

This clonotype showed up many times. The CDR3, as DNA: TGCGCCAGCAGCCAAGATACTAGTGAGCAGTTCTTC. Amino acids: CASSQDTSEQFF. The chain recombines TRBV4-1 with TRBJ2-1; D may be TRBD2 (5 bases). Germline V gene sequence: CDR1 MGHRA, CDR2 YSYEKL. The CDR3 is 12 residues long. V was cut by 0 bases and J by 9 bases, with 6 bases left in between.

This clonotype came up many times. The chain employs TRBV7-7 and TRBJ2-3; 10 nucleotides align to TRBD2. V trimming: 5 bases; J trimming: 4 bases; junction bases outside the gene matches: 21. Germline V gene sequence: CDR1 SSHAT, CDR2 FNYEAQ (reference sequence). The CDR3 is 20 amino acids. The CDR3 DNA follows: TGTGCCAGCAGCCCCGGACTAGCGAATTCACTAGCGGGGAAGGCAGATACGCAGTATTTT. This sequence encodes CASSPGLANSLAGKADTQYF.

The chain combines TRBV7-9 with TRBJ2-1; D is undetermined. CDR3 length equals 9 residues. The germline V and J ends were trimmed by 10 bases and 8 bases, with 6 bases remaining between them. Germline CDR1 is SEHNR and CDR2 is FQNEAQ (reference sequence). The CDR3 sequence is CATGHEQFF. CDR3 sequence (DNA): TGTGCCACCGGGCATGAGCAGTTCTTC.

This clonotype was seen many times. This chain links TRBV7-8 with TRBJ2-2; 9 nucleotides match TRBD1. Germline CDR1 SGHVS, CDR2 FQNEAQ. CDR3 length: 16 amino acids. Trimming removed 3 bases from V and 6 bases from J; junction bases left unmatched: 8. In DNA, the CDR3 is TGTGCCAGCAGCTTTCCCGGACAGGGGAGATCCGGGGAGCTGTTTTTT. Protein sequence: CASSFPGQGRSGELFF.

Concerning this clonotype: A much bigger clone sits one base away, suggesting this may be a read error. V gene TRBV7-2 combines with J gene TRBJ2-7; D possibly corresponds to TRBD2 (7 bases). From germline, CDR1 is SGHTA and CDR2 FQGNSA. V shed 2 bases and J shed 2 bases, with 19 bases lying between them. CDR3 length equals 17 residues. CDR3 sequence (DNA): TGTGCCAGCAGCTTACAAGGGGGGCGGGGGACCACCTACGAGCAGTACTTC. Protein: CASSLQGGRGTTYEQYF.

This clonotype appeared many times. The chain uses TRBV19 and TRBJ1-5, with TRBD1 as a possible D gene (5 bases). This CDR3 is 12 amino acids long. The germline CDR1 and CDR2 sequences are LNHDA and SQIVND (reference sequence). V lost 10 bases and J lost 6, with 13 bases in between. The CDR3 protein is CATSWGIQPQHF. For the CDR3, the DNA is TGTGCCACAAGTTGGGGGATTCAGCCCCAGCATTTT. The whole variable domain, filled in from reference TRBV19 and TRBJ1-5, reads DGGITQSPKYLFRKEGQNVTLSCEQNLNHDAMYWYRQDPGQGLRLIYYSQIVNDFQKGDIAEGYSVSREKKESFPLTVTSAQKNPTAFYLCATSWGIQPQHFGDGTRLSIL.

In this sample, this clonotype turned up many times. V gene TRBV7-2 combines with J gene TRBJ1-2; 12 nucleotides match TRBD1. Trimming cost V 4 bases and J 0 bases; bases outside gene matches: 6. This CDR3 region has 17 residues. The germline V gene has CDR1 SGHTA and CDR2 FQGNSA. This CDR3 reads CASSSGQGAWANYGYTF. CDR3 sequence (DNA): TGTGCCAGCAGCTCGGGACAGGGGGCGTGGGCTAACTATGGCTACACCTTC.